The clone carrying this T cell receptor beta chain has at least ten counts. Its antigen is currently unknown. The data were obtained in a study of blood T cells in healthy people across ages. Across the study: About one barcoded beta molecule per two T cells was captured by template switching.

Germline V gives CDR1 DFQATT, CDR2 SNEGSKA (reference sequence). The trim removed 2 bases at V and 4 bases at J, leaving 11 bases unmatched. CDR3 length equals 16 residues. Combining a sample-barcoded 5' primer with a J-beta primer mix, a second PCR ran for about 7 to 12 cycles. TCRdb called the 5' RACE reads again in MiXCR, with one record for every CDR3 protein. The table records 500,000 to 700,000 distinct CDR3 sequences, approximately 30% of them present only once. Study-level points and caveats: The study found more naive CD4+ cells and higher diversity in long-lived than aged donors.

This TCR was recovered from a woman over 75 in good health. The V and J genes are TRBV20-1 and TRBJ2-1; 7 nucleotides align to TRBD2. Material for sequencing was blood. The CDR3 region has the DNA TGCAGTGCTAGATCGGCTGGCGGGGAGGGTTACAATGAGCAGTTCTTC. Protein sequence: CSARSAGGEGYNEQFF.